The 17 T cell receptor beta chains below were found in one sample sequenced in a study of spatial heterogeneity in lung cancer. Time point: blood at routine non-recurrence follow-up after resection. TCRdb itself ran the 5' RACE reads through MiXCR, one entry per CDR3 protein. The profile covers 17,000 or so distinct CDR3 sequences, with more than 8.5% appearing a single time and 36% taken by the ten largest. Specimen: PBMCs, collected at follow-up. These receptors came from a female donor with early-stage non-small cell lung cancer.

This clonotype was seen ten or more times. The chain uses TRBV7-9 and TRBJ2-7; 9 bases line up with TRBD1. J gave up 4 bases and V 3 bases, and 10 bases lay outside the gene matches. Germline V gene lookup returns CDR1 SEHNR and CDR2 FQNEAQ (reference sequence). The CDR3 sequence is 16 residues long. The CDR3 DNA reads as TGTGCCAGCAGCTTCTTACAGGGGGCGTCGGGTTACGAGCAGTACTTC. Translated, it gives CASSFLQGASGYEQYF.

This clonotype has at least ten counts. DNA of the CDR3: TGTGCCAGCAGCCCGAGGGGAGGGGGCAGGGGTGCGCACACTGAAGCTTTCTTT. Translated, it gives CASSPRGGGRGAHTEAFF. This chain links TRBV9 with TRBJ1-1; 7 nucleotides agree with TRBD1. The CDR3 runs 18 residues. The V gene end was trimmed by 4 bases and the J gene end by 3 bases; junction bases not matched to a gene: 18. Germline loops: CDR1 SGDLS, CDR2 YYNGEE.

In this sample, this clonotype turned up a few times. The chain's CDR3 is CASSQSAGVTTGELFF. The CDR3 DNA sequence: TGTGCCAGCAGCCAATCAGCGGGGGTTACCACCGGGGAGCTGTTTTTT. This rearrangement joins TRBV4-2 to TRBJ2-2; 8 bases agree with TRBD2. Germline V gives CDR1 LGHNA, CDR2 YNFKEQ. This CDR3 has 16 amino acids. Trimming took 2 bases from V and 4 from J; bases not matched to a gene: 6.

The chain carries TRBV7-3 and TRBJ2-5; 8 bases map to TRBD1. The V gene end was trimmed by 5 bases and the J gene end by 1 base; junction bases not matched to a gene: 9. Germline assignment: CDR1 SGHTA and CDR2 FQGTGA. The CDR3 is made up of 16 amino acids. The CDR3 sequence: CASSRYPGTGQETQYF. CDR3 coding DNA: TGTGCCAGCAGCCGATACCCCGGGACAGGCCAAGAGACCCAGTACTTC.

The chain has TRBV6-1 and TRBJ2-1, with 7 bases matching TRBD1. Germline V CDR1 and CDR2: MNHNS, SASEGT. This CDR3 comprises 14 residues. The V gene end was trimmed by 2 bases and the J gene end by 3 bases; junction bases not matched to a gene: 1. CDR3 protein: CASSEQGVYNEQFF. CDR3 nucleotide sequence: TGTGCCAGCAGTGAACAGGGGGTCTACAATGAGCAGTTCTTC.

This clonotype was counted at least ten times. The V and J genes are TRBV27 and TRBJ2-2; D unresolved. V was trimmed by 1 base and J by 4 bases, leaving 13 bases between them. Germline V gene data show CDR1 as MNHEY and CDR2 as SMNVEV (reference sequence). The CDR3 has 16 amino acids. Here the CDR3 reads CASSLLGRPSTGELFF. The DNA for the CDR3 is TGTGCCAGCAGTTTATTAGGCCGCCCGAGCACCGGGGAGCTGTTTTTT.

In this sample, this clonotype turned up many times. This chain links TRBV5-1 with TRBJ1-1; 11 bases are a match to TRBD1. In germline, CDR1 is SGHRS, CDR2 YFSETQ. There are 15 residues in the CDR3. V shed 3 bases and J 4 bases; nucleotides not matched to a gene: 5. The DNA for the CDR3 is TGCGCCAGCAGCTCAACCGGGACAGGGGGCACTGAAGCTTTCTTT. Translated, it gives CASSSTGTGGTEAFF.

This clonotype has a count of ten or more. The chain has TRBV11-2 and TRBJ1-2, with TRBD1 identical over 12 bases. V shed 5 bases, J shed 7 bases, and the junction held 8 bases outside the gene matches. The CDR3 totals 15 residues. CDR1 and CDR2 (germline): SGHAT, FQNNGV. In nucleotides, the CDR3 is TGTGCCAGCAGCCCTGGGACAGGGGGCGTCTCTGGCTACACCTTC. Its protein product is CASSPGTGGVSGYTF.

The gene calls are TRBV6-2 or TRBV6-3 and TRBJ1-1; no clear D gene. The germline V gene has CDR1 MNHEY and CDR2 SVGEGT. The V end was cut by 7 bases, the J end by 1 base, with 7 bases between. CDR3 length: 12 amino acids. This chain's CDR3 is CASKNRNTEAFF. The CDR3 DNA reads TGTGCCAGCAAGAACAGGAACACTGAAGCTTTCTTT.

This clonotype has at least ten counts. The chain uses TRBV11-2 and TRBJ2-2; D possibly corresponds to TRBD2 (5 bases). The CDR3 has 14 residues. V lost 3 bases, J lost 4 bases, and 9 bases lay in between. Germline CDR1 is SGHAT and CDR2 is FQNNGV. CDR3 sequence: CASSLQGSTGELFF. The CDR3 DNA sequence: TGTGCCAGCAGCTTGCAAGGGAGCACCGGGGAGCTGTTTTTT. The whole variable domain, filled in from reference TRBV11-2 and TRBJ2-2, reads EAGVAQSPRYKIIEKRQSVAFWCNPISGHATLYWYQQILGQGPKLLIQFQNNGVVDDSQLPKDRFSAERLKGVDSTLKIQPAKLEDSAVYLCASSLQGSTGELFFGEGSRLTVL.

This clonotype appeared many times. The chain employs TRBV29-1 and TRBJ2-1; 10 bases are a match to TRBD1. V was pared by 7 bases and J by 10 bases, with 13 bases of the junction left unmatched. Germline CDR1 SQVTM, CDR2 ANQGSEA. The CDR3 is 14 amino acids. DNA for the CDR3: TGCAGCGCGCCGGGACAGGGGAGTTATGGGGAGCAGTTCTTC. Translating gives CSAPGQGSYGEQFF.

This clonotype was observed many times. The rearrangement joins TRBV29-1 to TRBJ2-4, with no clear D. Per the germline V gene, CDR1 is SQVTM and CDR2 is ANQGSEA. Trimming took off 6 bases at V and 0 bases at J, with 9 bases between the two ends. The CDR3 loop spans 13 amino acids. The CDR3 DNA is TGCAGCGTAGAACCTGTAGCCAAAAACATTCAGTACTTC. Protein: CSVEPVAKNIQYF.

This clonotype was seen ten or more times. The chain couples TRBV29-1 to TRBJ2-7; D gene unclear. Looked up from germline, CDR1 is SQVTM and CDR2 is ANQGSEA. V was pared by 3 bases and J by 2 bases, with 14 bases between. This CDR3 region has 14 residues. The CDR3 is CSVEDQRPPYEQYF. Here the CDR3 DNA reads TGCAGCGTTGAGGACCAGCGACCACCCTACGAGCAGTACTTC.

The table lists this clonotype with many counts. The chain combines TRBV28 with TRBJ2-7, with D possibly being TRBD2 (5 bases). Trimming removed 6 bases from V and 0 bases from J, with 9 bases in between. Germline CDR1 is MDHEN and CDR2 is SYDVKM. The CDR3 is made up of 13 amino acids. The CDR3 bases are TGTGCCAGCAGGAACAGCGGCTCCTACGAGCAGTACTTC. Translated, it gives CASRNSGSYEQYF.

The table lists this clonotype with many counts. This chain joins TRBV3-1 and TRBJ2-1; 7 bases line up with TRBD1. Germline loops: CDR1 LGHDT, CDR2 YNNKEL (reference sequence). There are 15 residues in the CDR3. Trimming removed 0 bases from V and 6 bases from J; junction bases left unmatched: 5. The CDR3 loop reads CASSQEGAGGNEQFF. The CDR3, as DNA: TGTGCCAGCAGCCAAGAAGGAGCAGGGGGCAATGAGCAGTTCTTC.

This clonotype was counted ten times or more. The gene calls are TRBV10-2 and TRBJ2-7; D is undetermined. In germline, CDR1 is WSHSY, CDR2 SAAADI. Trimming left V 6 bases short and J 3 bases short, with 9 bases between. The CDR3 consists of 12 residues. CDR3 region: CASSAVHYEQYF. DNA of the CDR3: TGCGCCAGCAGCGCGGTACACTACGAGCAGTACTTC.

Ten or more counts support this clonotype. The chain carries TRBV7-2 and TRBJ2-2; 9 bases fit TRBD2. There are 18 residues in the CDR3. After removal of 5 bases from V and 4 bases from J, the junction contained 14 bases not matched to a gene. The germline V gene encodes CDR1 SGHTA and CDR2 FQGNSA. CDR3 bases: TGTGCCAGCAGCCCCGGGACAGTGGGCGGGAGGGTCACCGGGGAGCTGTTTTTT. It is translated as CASSPGTVGGRVTGELFF.